A single sample gave rise to the 3 T cell receptor beta chains below, sequenced in a study of T cells after yellow fever vaccination (dated by TCRdb to the late 2010s). Receptor amplification or capture employed 5' RACE. Sequenced using an Illumina NovaSeq 6000. The public sequencing data were trimmed at Q25 with fastp and processed into clonotypes with MiXCR by TCRdb, which kept only in-frame beta chains. Each CDR3 protein appears once, grouped with its most common genes and DNA. For this sample the table gives hundreds of thousands of distinct CDR3 sequences, of which around 3.6% were detected only once. Jointly, the top ten make up about 20% of the sample. Interpreted using the paper, the treatment or condition label stands for: live attenuated yellow fever vaccine strain. Sequencing used PBMCs, obtained on the day of the yellow fever booster vaccination. These receptors all come from a man aged 18 to 29 who received the YFV17D yellow fever vaccine.

This clonotype was recorded at least ten times. As DNA, the CDR3 is TGTGCTAGTGGTTTGGTAGGAAGACAGGCCCAGTACTTC. It encodes CASGLVGRQAQYF. V and J are TRBV12-5 and TRBJ2-7; a weak D match, TRBD1 (6 bases). The CDR3 consists of 13 residues. Germline-derived CDR1 and CDR2 are LGHNT and FRNRAP. V lost 0 bases and J lost 10, with 13 bases in between. Full variable domain (missing parts from reference TRBV12-5 and TRBJ2-7): DARVTQTPRHKVTEMGQEVTMRCQPILGHNTVFWYRQTMMQGLELLAYFRNRAPLDDSGMPKDRFSAEMPDATLATLKIQPSEPRDSAVYFCASGLVGRQAQYFGPGTRLTVT.

This rearrangement joins TRBV12-3 or TRBV12-4 to TRBJ2-5; TRBD1 aligns across 8 bases. With V trimmed by 3 bases and J by 2 bases, 8 bases remained unmatched. This CDR3 region has 16 residues. CDR3 bases: TGTGCCAGCAGTTTCGGCCCAGGACAGGGTCAAGAGACCCAGTACTTC. Translated, it gives CASSFGPGQGQETQYF.

This clonotype appeared a few times. V and J are TRBV5-1 and TRBJ1-1, with D unresolved. Looked up from germline, CDR1 is SGHRS and CDR2 is YFSETQ. The CDR3 is 15 residues long. V lost 6 bases and J 0 bases, leaving 15 bases between the germline ends. The chain's CDR3 is CASTETGPMNTEAFF. CDR3 nucleotide sequence: TGCGCCAGCACGGAAACGGGCCCAATGAACACTGAAGCTTTCTTT.